This is a list of T cell receptor beta chains from one sample in a study of vaccination and CD4 T cells after COVID-19. TCRdb recomputed calls from the PCR reads with MiXCR, one row per CDR3 protein. The sample carries 15,000 to 20,000 distinct CDR3 sequences, over 35% recorded once. These receptors are not linked to any known antigen. Sequencing was performed on CD4+ T cells from blood, cultured in vitro, taken about 7 months after SARS-CoV-2 vaccination. These receptors were obtained from a human donor who had recovered from COVID-19. The CDR3 runs from the conserved cysteine through the conserved F or W. Each record gives: V gene, clone size, J gene, D gene, CDR3 DNA, CDR3 protein. The D gene is left open where the match is weak. Clone sizes are given selectively: once, few, many, or a class where the clone is expanded.

>TRBV5-4|NA|TRBJ1-1|NA
TGTGCCAGCAGTTCGGCAGCGAACACTGAAGCTTTCTTT
CASSSAANTEAFF
>TRBV7-9|few|TRBJ2-5|NA
TGTGCCAGCACCCCCCGTGAGGGGGATATTCCCCAGTACTTC
CASTPREGDIPQYF
>TRBV7-8|NA|TRBJ1-3|NA
TGTGCCAGCAGCTTCTATCAGGGCATCTCTGGAAACACCATATATTTT
CASSFYQGISGNTIYF
>TRBV6-1|few|TRBJ1-5|NA
TGTGCCAGCAGTGGACCGCAGGGCCTTCGCAGCAATCAGCCCCAGCATTTT
CASSGPQGLRSNQPQHF
>TRBV6-5|NA|TRBJ1-5|TRBD1
TGTGCCAGCAGTTACCCCCGACAGGGTAGGGGCAATCAGCCCCAGCATTTT
CASSYPRQGRGNQPQHF
>TRBV24-1|NA|TRBJ2-2|TRBD1
TGTGCCACCCATACAGGGGACGGAGGCCCCGGGGAGCTGTTTTTT
CATHTGDGGPGELFF
>TRBV27|NA|TRBJ1-2|TRBD1
TGTGCCAGCAGCCCAGACAGGGGTCTCTATGGCTACACCTTC
CASSPDRGLYGYTF
>TRBV19|NA|TRBJ1-1|NA
TGTGCCAGTAGTATTTTCGCCCGGCCTATGAACACTGAAGCTTTCTTT
CASSIFARPMNTEAFF
>TRBV7-3|few|TRBJ2-7|NA
TGTGCCAGCAGCCGGAGGCCCAGCTACGAGCAGTACTTC
CASSRRPSYEQYF
>TRBV7-2|NA|TRBJ2-7|NA
TGTGCCAGCAGTTCAGCGGGTCCTCCGGGTTCCTACGAGCAGTACTTC
CASSSAGPPGSYEQYF
>TRBV15|few|TRBJ2-3|NA
TGTGCCACCAGCAGAGGTGGTGCTTTCTTGATGATGGATACGCAGTATTTT
CATSRGGAFLMMDTQYF